Listed here is a single TCR beta chain. The CDR3 loop spans 14 amino acids. Germline V gives CDR1 DFQATT, CDR2 SNEGSKA (reference sequence). Trimming took 3 bases from V and 6 from J, leaving 17 bases between them. The data were obtained in a study of blood T cell repertoires in COVID-19. Using immunoSEQ multiplex PCR, the repertoire was profiled, and TCRdb retains in-frame clones only, with some absent. This sample has some 31,000 clones, with roughly 90% found just once. This receptor was taken from a human donor in a cohort sampled during active COVID-19. Sample: peripheral blood. V gene TRBV20-1 combines with J gene TRBJ1-1; TRBD1 is a possible D gene (5 bases). In nucleotides, the CDR3 is TGCAGTGCTAGTTATGGTTATTCGGGGGCTGAAGCTTTCTTT. Translation gives CSASYGYSGAEAFF.